The entry below describes one T cell receptor (beta chain). What it binds is not known. The sample is drawn from a study of OX40 agonist ivuxolimab in advanced cancers. Study in general: Earlier anti-PD-1, anti-PD-L1 or anti-CTLA-4 therapy was permitted; about 44% had received some. Study conclusions and caveats: Clonal expansion from baseline to week 6 occurred in both CD4+ and CD8+ T cells. Among expanded peripheral T cells, antigen specificity went undetermined.

Autoimmune disease history or systemic immunosuppression led to patient exclusion. Sequencing was performed with immunoSEQ multiplex PCR; in TCRdb, only in-frame clones are kept and a portion is missing. The sample has tens of thousands of clones, about nine tenths seen once. Germline CDR1 is KGHSH and CDR2 is LQKENI. The V end was cut by 3 bases, the J end by 2 bases, with 11 bases between. This CDR3 spans 14 amino acids. This TCR came from an adult with an advanced solid tumor such as melanoma, head and neck, liver or kidney cancer. The source was CD4+ or CD8+ T cells sorted from blood, collected in a trial of the OX40 agonist ivuxolimab. This sequence joins TRBV18 and TRBJ2-7; TRBD1 might be the D (5 bases). CDR3 coding DNA: TGTGCCAGCTCACCGCGACAGAGTGCCTACGAGCAGTACTTC. The encoded protein is CASSPRQSAYEQYF.